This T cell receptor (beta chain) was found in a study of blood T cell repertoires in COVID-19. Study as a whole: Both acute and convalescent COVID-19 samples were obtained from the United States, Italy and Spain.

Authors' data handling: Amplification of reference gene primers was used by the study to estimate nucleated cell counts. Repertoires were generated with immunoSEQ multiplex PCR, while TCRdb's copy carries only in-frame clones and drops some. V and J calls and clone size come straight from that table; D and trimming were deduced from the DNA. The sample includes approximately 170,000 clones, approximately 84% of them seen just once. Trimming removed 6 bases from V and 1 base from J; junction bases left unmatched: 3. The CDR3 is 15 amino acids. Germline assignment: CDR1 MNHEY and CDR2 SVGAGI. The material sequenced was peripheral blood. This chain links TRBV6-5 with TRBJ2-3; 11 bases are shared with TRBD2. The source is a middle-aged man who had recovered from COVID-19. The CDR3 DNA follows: TGTGCCAGCAGGAAGGGACTAGCGGGCACAGATACGCAGTATTTT. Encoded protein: CASRKGLAGTDTQYF.